This TCR beta chain came from a study of TIL therapy for anti-PD-1-resistant metastatic lung cancer. This CDR3 comprises 15 residues. V was shortened by 0 bases and J by 1 base, with 9 bases between the two germline ends. CDR1 is SGDLS and CDR2 is YYNGEE in the germline V gene. Time point described: pre-treatment sample, taken before nivolumab and TIL therapy. Most excised metastases sampled were pleural nodules or supraclavicular lymph nodes. Tumors were harvested before any PD-1/PD-L1 blockade. Study-level results: Compared with baseline intratumoral T cells, expanded TIL cultures were more clonal and less diverse (about 5.8% vs 31%).

Sequencing used immunoSEQ v3. Produced via immunoSEQ multiplex PCR; TCRdb's table is partial and in-frame only. The table records around 13,000 clones, less than 75% of them present only once. On this clone itself: Its antigen is as yet unknown.

Material: tumor tissue, obtained at baseline. The chain links TRBV9 to TRBJ2-3; a possible D gene is TRBD2 (6 bases). The source of this sequence is a woman between 30 and 80 years old with non-small cell lung cancer. The CDR3 DNA reads TGTGCCAGCAGCGTAGGCGGGGTTGGCACAGATACGCAGTATTTT. Translation: CASSVGGVGTDTQYF.